The sample holds many counts of the clone carrying this T cell receptor beta chain. Its antigen is unidentified. V lost 2 bases to trimming and J lost 5 bases, with 13 bases between them. CDR1 SGDLS and CDR2 YYNGEE come from the germline V gene. The length of the CDR3 is 15 residues. The data derive from a study of CD8 T cells in ankylosing spondylitis. Whole-study findings and limits: Seemingly characteristic of ankylosing spondylitis blood was a TCR beta motif consisting of about 8 highly homologous variants. As for the disease-linked clones, they showed a CD8+ phenotype and occurred at relatively low frequencies in peripheral blood.

TCRdb passed the 5' RACE reads through MiXCR, listing each CDR3 protein once. The profile shows 39,000 or so distinct CDR3 sequences, less than 4% of them singletons. This receptor was obtained from a male donor with ankylosing spondylitis or in good health (not recorded which). The chain links TRBV9 to TRBJ1-4; D ambiguous. The sequenced material came from blood, either unsorted or a sorted T cell fraction (not recorded which). CDR3 protein: CASSVFGTDNEKLFF. CDR3 coding DNA: TGTGCCAGCAGCGTGTTCGGTACCGACAATGAAAAACTGTTTTTT.